This T cell receptor beta chain stems from a study of cytomegalovirus exposure and HLA in healthy donors (dated by TCRdb to about 2017). With respect to the entire study: According to a later analysis, one platform produced both the roughly 120 validation repertoires and the 670 or so repertoires of the first cohort. The study was designed to test whether signatures of past pathogen exposure could be identified by cataloging public T cell receptors. A separate validation cohort of 90 to 150 different subjects was used in addition to the roughly 620-subject first cohort. High-throughput TCR immunosequencing, statistical association of individual TCRs with disease status, and machine learning were combined to predict cytomegalovirus infection status. Results and caveats for the whole study, not just this receptor: A later analysis lacked HLA typing for the validation cohort, so it scored co-occurrence in that cohort across all 110 or so repertoires. The authors suggested that the approach could potentially be generalized to other disease states and immunological phenotypes. Across donors, most TCR sequences were observed very rarely, whereas some public TCRs were present in many individuals. The study listed over 150 TCR beta chains as associated with cytomegalovirus. Cytomegalovirus status was reported to be diagnosed by the classifier with high specificity and sensitivity in both the original and validation cohorts. A few of the identified cytomegalovirus-associated TCR beta chains were confirmed in vitro to be specific for cytomegalovirus antigens. In a later analysis, TCRs clustered in the first cohort were found to also tend to co-occur in the approximately 120 validation repertoires, with 85% to 95% of cluster scores above 0.

Library construction relied on the immunoSEQ multiplex PCR assay. In the paper's pipeline: A statistical classification framework was built for diagnosing cytomegalovirus status from the catalog of TCR beta chain sequences. As stored in TCRdb, this immuneACCESS dataset retains in-frame rearrangements with V and J assigned. A fraction of the clones does not appear; measured against another copy, unresolved V genes explain less than half of the discrepancy, and the remainder lacks a known reason. V and J calls and clone size follow that table, whereas D and trimming were derived from the DNA. This sample gives about 63,000 clones in total; around 90% of them show up just once. More than 1% of the sample goes to the ten largest clones. This clone was seen just once. What antigen it recognizes has not been identified. The record has no base qualities; no much larger clone is one base away. The donors belonged to the validation cohort of 120 subjects, which was separate from the roughly 700-subject first cohort.

The junction shows trimming of 3 bases on V and 7 bases on J, plus 16 bases between the germline ends. The germline V gene encodes CDR1 KGHSH and CDR2 LQKENI. The CDR3 contains 16 residues, cysteine and phenylalanine counted. Only the CDR3 portion is preserved as DNA: 48 bases, with reading frame beginning at the first base. In this chain, TRBV18 is recombined with TRBJ1-6, with the D gene uncertain. The sequenced sample was PBMCs. This receptor was taken from a woman younger than 35 in good health and CMV-seronegative. At the DNA level, the sequence is TGTGCCAGCTCACCCCTGAGGCAGAACGAGAATTCACCCCTCCACTTT. It is translated as CASSPLRQNENSPLHF.